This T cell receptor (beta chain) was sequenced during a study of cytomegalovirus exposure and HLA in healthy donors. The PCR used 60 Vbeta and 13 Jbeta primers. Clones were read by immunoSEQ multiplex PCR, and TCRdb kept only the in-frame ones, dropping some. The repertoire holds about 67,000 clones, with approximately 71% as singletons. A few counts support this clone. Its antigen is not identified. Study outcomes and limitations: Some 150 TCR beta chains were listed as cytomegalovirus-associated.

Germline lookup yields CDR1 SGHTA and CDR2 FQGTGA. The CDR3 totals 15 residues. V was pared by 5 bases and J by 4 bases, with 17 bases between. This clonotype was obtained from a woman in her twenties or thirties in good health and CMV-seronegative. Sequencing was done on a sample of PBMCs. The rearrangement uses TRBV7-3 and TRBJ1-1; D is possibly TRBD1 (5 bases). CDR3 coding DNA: TGTGCCAGCAGCCCCAGGAGGGCAGGGACCACTGAAGCTTTCTTT. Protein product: CASSPRRAGTTEAFF.